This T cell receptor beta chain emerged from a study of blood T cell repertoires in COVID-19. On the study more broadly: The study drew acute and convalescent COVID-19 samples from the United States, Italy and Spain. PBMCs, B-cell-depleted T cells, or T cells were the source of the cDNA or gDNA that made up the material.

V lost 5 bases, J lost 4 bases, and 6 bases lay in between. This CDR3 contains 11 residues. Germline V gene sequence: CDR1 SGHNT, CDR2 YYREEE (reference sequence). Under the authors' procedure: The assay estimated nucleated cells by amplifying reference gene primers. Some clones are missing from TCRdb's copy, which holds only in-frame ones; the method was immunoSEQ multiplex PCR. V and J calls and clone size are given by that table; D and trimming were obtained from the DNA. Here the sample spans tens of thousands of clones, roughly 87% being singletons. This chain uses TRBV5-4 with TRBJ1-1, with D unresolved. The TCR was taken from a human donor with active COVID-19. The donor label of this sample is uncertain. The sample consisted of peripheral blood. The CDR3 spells CASRRGTEAFF. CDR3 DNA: TGTGCCAGCAGACGGGGCACTGAAGCTTTCTTT.